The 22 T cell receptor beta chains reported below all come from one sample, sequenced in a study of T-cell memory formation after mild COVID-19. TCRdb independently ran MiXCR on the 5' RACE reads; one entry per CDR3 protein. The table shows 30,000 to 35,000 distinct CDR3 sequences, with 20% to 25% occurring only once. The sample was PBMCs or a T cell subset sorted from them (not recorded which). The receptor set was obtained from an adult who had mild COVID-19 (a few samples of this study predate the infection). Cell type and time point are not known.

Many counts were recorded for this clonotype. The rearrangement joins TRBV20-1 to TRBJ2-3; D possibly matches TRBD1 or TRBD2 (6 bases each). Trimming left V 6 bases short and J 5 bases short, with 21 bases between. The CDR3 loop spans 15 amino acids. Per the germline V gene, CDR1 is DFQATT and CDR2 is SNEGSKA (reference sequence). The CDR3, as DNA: TGCAGTGCCCCGAACACCCGGGGGCTGGGAGATACGCAGTATTTT. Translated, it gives CSAPNTRGLGDTQYF.

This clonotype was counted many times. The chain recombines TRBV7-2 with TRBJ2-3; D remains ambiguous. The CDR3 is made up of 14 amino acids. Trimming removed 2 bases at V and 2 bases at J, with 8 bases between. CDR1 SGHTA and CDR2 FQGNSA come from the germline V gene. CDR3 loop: CASSLSPVTDTQYF. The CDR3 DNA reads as TGTGCCAGCAGCTTAAGCCCAGTCACAGATACGCAGTATTTT.

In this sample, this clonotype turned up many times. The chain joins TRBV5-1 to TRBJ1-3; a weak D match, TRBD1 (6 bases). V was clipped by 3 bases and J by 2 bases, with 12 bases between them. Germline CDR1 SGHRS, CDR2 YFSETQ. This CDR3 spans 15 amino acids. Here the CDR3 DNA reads TGCGCCAGCAGCTACCAAACAGGGACTGGAAACACCATATATTTT. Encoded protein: CASSYQTGTGNTIYF.

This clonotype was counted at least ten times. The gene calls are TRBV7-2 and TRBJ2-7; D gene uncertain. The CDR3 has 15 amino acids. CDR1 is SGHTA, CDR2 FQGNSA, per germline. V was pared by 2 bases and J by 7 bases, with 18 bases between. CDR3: CASSLTAQSRREQYF. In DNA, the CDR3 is TGTGCCAGCAGCTTAACTGCTCAATCCCGTAGGGAGCAGTACTTC.

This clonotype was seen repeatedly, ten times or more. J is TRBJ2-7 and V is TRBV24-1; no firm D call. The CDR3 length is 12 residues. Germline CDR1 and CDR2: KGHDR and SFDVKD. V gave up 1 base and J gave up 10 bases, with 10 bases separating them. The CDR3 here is CATSDFEQYQYF. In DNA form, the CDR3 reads TGTGCCACCAGTGATTTCGAACAGTATCAGTACTTC.

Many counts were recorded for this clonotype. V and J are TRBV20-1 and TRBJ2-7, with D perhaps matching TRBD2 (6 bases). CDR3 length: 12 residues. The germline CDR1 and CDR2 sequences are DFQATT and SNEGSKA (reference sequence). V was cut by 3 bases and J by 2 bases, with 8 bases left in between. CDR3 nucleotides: TGCAGTGCTAGCGGGAGACCCTACGAGCAGTACTTC. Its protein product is CSASGRPYEQYF.

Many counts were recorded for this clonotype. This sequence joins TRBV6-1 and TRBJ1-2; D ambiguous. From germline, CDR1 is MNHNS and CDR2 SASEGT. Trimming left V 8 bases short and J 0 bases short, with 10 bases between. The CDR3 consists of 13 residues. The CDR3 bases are TGTGCCAGCTTCACGTCGGCTAACTATGGCTACACCTTC. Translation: CASFTSANYGYTF.

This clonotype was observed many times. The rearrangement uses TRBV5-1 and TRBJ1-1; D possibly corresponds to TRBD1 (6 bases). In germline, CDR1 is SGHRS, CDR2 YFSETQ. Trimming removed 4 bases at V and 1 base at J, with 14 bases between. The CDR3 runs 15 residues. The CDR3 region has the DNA TGCGCCAGCAGCCCTACAGGGTGGGAGAACACTGAAGCTTTCTTT. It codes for CASSPTGWENTEAFF.

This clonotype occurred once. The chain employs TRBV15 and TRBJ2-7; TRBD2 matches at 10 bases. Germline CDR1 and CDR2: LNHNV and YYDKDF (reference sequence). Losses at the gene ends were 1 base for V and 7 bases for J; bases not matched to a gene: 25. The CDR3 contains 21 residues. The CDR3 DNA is TGTGCCACCAGCAGAGTTTCCATTAGAACAGGGAAACTAGCGGGATCAAGAGAGCAGTACTTC. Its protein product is CATSRVSIRTGKLAGSREQYF. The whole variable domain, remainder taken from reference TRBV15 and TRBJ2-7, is DAMVIQNPRYQVTQFGKPVTLSCSQTLNHNVMYWYQQKSSQAPKLLFHYYDKDFNNEADTPDNFQSRRPNTSFCFLDIRSPGLGDTAMYLCATSRVSIRTGKLAGSREQYFGPGTRLTVT.

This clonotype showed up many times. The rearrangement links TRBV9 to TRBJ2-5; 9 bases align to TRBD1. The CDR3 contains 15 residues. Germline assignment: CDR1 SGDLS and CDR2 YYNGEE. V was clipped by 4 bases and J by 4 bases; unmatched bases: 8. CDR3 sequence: CASSPTGTGRETQYF. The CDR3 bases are TGTGCCAGCAGCCCAACCGGGACAGGGAGAGAGACCCAGTACTTC.

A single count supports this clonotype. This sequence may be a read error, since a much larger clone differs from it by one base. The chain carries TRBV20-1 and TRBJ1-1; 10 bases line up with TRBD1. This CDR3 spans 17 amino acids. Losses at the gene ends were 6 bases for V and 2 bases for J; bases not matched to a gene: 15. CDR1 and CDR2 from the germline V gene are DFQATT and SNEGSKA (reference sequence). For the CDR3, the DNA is TGCAGTGCGCGGAGGTGGACAGGGGGGTTTGGAAACACTGAAGCTTTCTTT. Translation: CSARRWTGGFGNTEAFF.

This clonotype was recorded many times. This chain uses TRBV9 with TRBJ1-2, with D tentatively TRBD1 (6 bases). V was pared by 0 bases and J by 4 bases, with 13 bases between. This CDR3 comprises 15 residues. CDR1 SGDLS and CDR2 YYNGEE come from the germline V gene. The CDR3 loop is CASSVDPGESYGYTF. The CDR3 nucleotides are TGTGCCAGCAGCGTAGATCCAGGGGAAAGCTATGGCTACACCTTC.

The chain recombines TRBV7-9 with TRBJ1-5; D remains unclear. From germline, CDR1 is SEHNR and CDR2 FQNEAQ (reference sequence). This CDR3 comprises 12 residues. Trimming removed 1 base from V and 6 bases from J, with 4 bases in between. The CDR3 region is CASSLEGQPQHF. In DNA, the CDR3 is TGTGCCAGCAGCTTAGAGGGTCAGCCCCAGCATTTT.

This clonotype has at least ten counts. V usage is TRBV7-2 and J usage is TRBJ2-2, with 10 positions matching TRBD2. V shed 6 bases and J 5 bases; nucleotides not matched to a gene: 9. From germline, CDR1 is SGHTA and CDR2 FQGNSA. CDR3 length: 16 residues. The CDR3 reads CASRSYGLAVTGELFF. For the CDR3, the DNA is TGTGCCAGCAGATCCTACGGACTAGCGGTTACCGGGGAGCTGTTTTTT.

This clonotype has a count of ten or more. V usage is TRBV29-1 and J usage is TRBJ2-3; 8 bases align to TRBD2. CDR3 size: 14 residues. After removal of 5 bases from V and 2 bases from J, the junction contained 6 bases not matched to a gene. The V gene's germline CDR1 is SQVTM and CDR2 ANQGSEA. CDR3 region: CSVRLALNTDTQYF. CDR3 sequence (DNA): TGCAGCGTTCGACTAGCGTTAAACACAGATACGCAGTATTTT.

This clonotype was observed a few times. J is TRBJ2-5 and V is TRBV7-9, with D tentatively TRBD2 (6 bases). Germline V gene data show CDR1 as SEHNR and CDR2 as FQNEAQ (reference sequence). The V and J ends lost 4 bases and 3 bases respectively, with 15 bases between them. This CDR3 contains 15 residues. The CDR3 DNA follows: TGTGCCAGCAGCTCAGAGGGACGGACTAAAGAGACCCAGTACTTC. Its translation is CASSSEGRTKETQYF.

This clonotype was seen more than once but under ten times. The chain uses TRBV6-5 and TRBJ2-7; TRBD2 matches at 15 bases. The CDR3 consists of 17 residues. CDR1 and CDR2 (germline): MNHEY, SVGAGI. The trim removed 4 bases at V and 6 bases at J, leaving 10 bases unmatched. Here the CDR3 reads CASSSPGLAGGTREQYF. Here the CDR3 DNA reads TGTGCCAGCAGTTCCCCGGGACTAGCGGGAGGAACACGCGAGCAGTACTTC.

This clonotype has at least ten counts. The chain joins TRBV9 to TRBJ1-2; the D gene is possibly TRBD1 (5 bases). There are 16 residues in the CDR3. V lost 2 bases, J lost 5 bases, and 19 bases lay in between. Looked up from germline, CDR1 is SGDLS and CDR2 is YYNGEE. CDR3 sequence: CASSVGPPSGSYGYTF. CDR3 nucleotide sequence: TGTGCCAGCAGCGTGGGACCCCCCTCAGGGTCTTATGGCTACACCTTC.

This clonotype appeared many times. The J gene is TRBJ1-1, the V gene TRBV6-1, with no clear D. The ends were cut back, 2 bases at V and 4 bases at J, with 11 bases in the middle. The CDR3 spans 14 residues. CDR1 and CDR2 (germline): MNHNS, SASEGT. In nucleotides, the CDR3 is TGTGCCAGCAGTGAAAGTTCCCTGAGCACTGAAGCTTTCTTT. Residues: CASSESSLSTEAFF.

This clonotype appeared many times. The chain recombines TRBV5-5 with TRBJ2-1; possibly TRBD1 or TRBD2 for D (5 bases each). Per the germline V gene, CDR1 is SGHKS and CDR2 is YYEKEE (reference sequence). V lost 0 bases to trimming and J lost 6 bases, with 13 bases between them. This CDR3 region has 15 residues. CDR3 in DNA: TGTGCCAGCAGCTTGGAAGGGACCAAGGGCAATGAGCAGTTCTTC. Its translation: CASSLEGTKGNEQFF. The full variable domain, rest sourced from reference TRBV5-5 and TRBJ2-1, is DAGVTQSPTHLIKTRGQQVTLRCSPISGHKSVSWYQQVLGQGPQFIFQYYEKEERGRGNFPDRFSARQFPNYSSELNVNALLLGDSALYLCASSLEGTKGNEQFFGPGTRLTVL.

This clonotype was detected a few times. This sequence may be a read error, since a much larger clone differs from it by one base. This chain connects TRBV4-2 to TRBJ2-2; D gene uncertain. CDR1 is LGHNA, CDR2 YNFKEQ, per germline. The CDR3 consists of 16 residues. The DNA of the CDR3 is TGTGTCAGCAGCCAAAACGTCGGCGGGAACACCGGGGAGCTGTTTTTT. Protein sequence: CVSSQNVGGNTGELFF.

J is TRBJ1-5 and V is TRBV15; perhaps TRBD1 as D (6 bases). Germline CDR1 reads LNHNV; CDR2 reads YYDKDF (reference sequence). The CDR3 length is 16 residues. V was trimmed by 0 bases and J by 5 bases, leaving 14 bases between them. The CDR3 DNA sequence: TGTGCCACCAGCAGAGAACGGGCAGGGGAGTATCAGCCCCAGCATTTT. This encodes CATSRERAGEYQPQHF.